The 11 T cell receptor beta chains below come from one sample, sequenced in a study of shared clonotypes between healthy human individuals. Assay used: immunoSEQ multiplex PCR; TCRdb lists only in-frame clones, some missing. Seen here are approximately 2.5 million clones, roughly 93% observed once, and the top ten hold roughly 0.36%. Sequenced input: naive CD4+ T cells from PBMCs. Indicated subset: CD45RA+ positively selected. These receptors were taken from a young man in good health. Some clones in this sample may be carry-over from other donors' samples.

This chain uses TRBV7-2 with TRBJ2-1, with 12 bases that match TRBD2. The CDR3 runs to 16 residues. V shed 5 bases and J 2 bases; nucleotides not matched to a gene: 4. Germline values: CDR1 SGHTA, CDR2 FQGNSA. DNA of the CDR3: TGTGCCAGCAGCACCTGGACTAGCGGGACCTACAATGAGCAGTTCTTC. It codes for CASSTWTSGTYNEQFF.

The J gene is TRBJ1-2, the V gene TRBV5-1, with 7 bases matching TRBD1. Germline values: CDR1 SGHRS, CDR2 YFSETQ. The V segment lost 2 bases and the J segment 4 bases; nucleotides outside the gene matches: 11. The length of the CDR3 is 16 residues. CDR3 coding DNA: TGCGCCAGCAGCTTAAGGGGACAGTCGCCTGGCTATGGCTACACCTTC. This gives the protein CASSLRGQSPGYGYTF.

CDR3 nucleotides: TGTGCCAGCAGTCCGGGACTAGCGGTCGGGGAGCAGTTCTTC. It is translated as CASSPGLAVGEQFF. This chain links TRBV28 with TRBJ2-1; 11 nucleotides agree with TRBD2. The CDR3 has 14 residues. J gave up 10 bases and V 5 bases, and 7 bases lay outside the gene matches. CDR1 MDHEN and CDR2 SYDVKM come from the germline V gene.

This clone was detected once. V and J are TRBV18 and TRBJ2-1; D may be TRBD2 (5 bases). V was clipped by 2 bases and J by 7 bases, with 15 bases between them. Germline loops: CDR1 KGHSH, CDR2 LQKENI. This CDR3 is 15 amino acids long. CDR3: CASSPNSRVGNEQFF. CDR3 nucleotide sequence: TGTGCCAGCTCACCAAACTCGAGGGTCGGGAATGAGCAGTTCTTC.

V usage is TRBV5-4 and J usage is TRBJ2-4, with 7 bases matching TRBD1. V was clipped by 0 bases and J by 7 bases; unmatched bases: 7. The germline CDR1 and CDR2 sequences are SGHNT and YYREEE (reference sequence). The CDR3 covers 15 residues. The CDR3 nucleotides are TGTGCCAGCAGCTTGGCAGAGACAGGGTCCAACATTCAGTACTTC. Protein sequence: CASSLAETGSNIQYF.

The V gene is TRBV13, the J gene TRBJ2-3, with TRBD1 matching over 7 bases. Per germline, CDR1 PRHDT and CDR2 FYEKMQ (reference sequence). The CDR3 covers 14 residues. The V and J ends lost 3 bases and 1 base, in that order; junction bases with no gene match: 1. The CDR3 nucleotides are TGTGCCAGCAGCTTCGGACAGGGCACAGATACGCAGTATTTT. The encoded protein is CASSFGQGTDTQYF.

J is TRBJ1-4 and V is TRBV10-3; TRBD1 might be the D (5 bases). The germline V gene has CDR1 ENHRY and CDR2 SYGVKD. The CDR3 covers 13 residues. Trimming cost V 4 bases and J 8 bases, with 11 bases left between them. The DNA of the CDR3 is TGTGCCATCAGTGGTGGACAAGAAGAAAAACTGTTTTTT. Its protein is CAISGGQEEKLFF.

This clone was observed a single time. The chain uses TRBV18 and TRBJ2-7; D unclear. V was trimmed by 2 bases and J by 2 bases, leaving 10 bases between them. This CDR3 is 14 amino acids long. Germline CDR1 and CDR2: KGHSH and LQKENI. In DNA, the CDR3 is TGTGCCAGCTCACCAAATCCTCGGGCCTACGAGCAGTACTTC. Translating it yields CASSPNPRAYEQYF.

The V gene is TRBV5-4, the J gene TRBJ2-5; 10 bases fit TRBD2. Germline lookup yields CDR1 SGHNT and CDR2 YYREEE (reference sequence). The CDR3 contains 15 residues. After removal of 4 bases from V and 2 bases from J, the junction contained 5 bases not matched to a gene. CDR3 amino acids: CASSLLAGVQETQYF. CDR3 nucleotides: TGTGCCAGCAGCCTCCTAGCGGGAGTACAAGAGACCCAGTACTTC. Full variable domain (rest looked up from reference TRBV5-4 and TRBJ2-5): ETGVTQSPTHLIKTRGQQVTLRCSSQSGHNTVSWYQQALGQGPQFIFQYYREEENGRGNFPPRFSGLQFPNYSSELNVNALELDDSALYLCASSLLAGVQETQYFGPGTRLLVL.

The rearrangement joins TRBV15 to TRBJ2-4, with 7 bases fitting TRBD1. CDR1 is LNHNV and CDR2 is YYDKDF in the germline V gene (reference sequence). This CDR3 region has 15 residues. Losses at the gene ends were 0 bases for V and 4 bases for J; bases not matched to a gene: 3. The CDR3 is CATSRDGTAKNIQYF. For the CDR3, the DNA is TGTGCCACCAGCAGAGATGGGACAGCGAAAAACATTCAGTACTTC.

The J gene is TRBJ1-2, the V gene TRBV5-8, with D possibly TRBD1 on 5 matching bases. CDR3 length: 13 residues. Trimming took 2 bases from V and 8 from J, leaving 13 bases between them. The germline V gene has CDR1 SGHTS and CDR2 YDEGEE. As DNA, the CDR3 is TGTGCCAGCAGCTTTCGAGCGGGGCACGGCTACACCTTC. Protein sequence: CASSFRAGHGYTF. Using reference TRBV5-8 and TRBJ1-2 for the parts outside the CDR3, the full variable domain is EAGVTQSPTHLIKTRGQQATLRCSPISGHTSVYWYQQALGLGLQFLLWYDEGEERNRGNFPPRFSGRQFPNYSSELNVNALELEDSALYLCASSFRAGHGYTFGSGTRLTVV.